This T cell receptor beta chain was obtained from a study of blood T cell repertoires in COVID-19. Sequencing used immunoSEQ multiplex PCR; TCRdb keeps in-frame clones, though not all of them. The table includes roughly 400,000 clones, roughly nine tenths detected once. Symptom resolution, clearance, or two negative PCRs marked donors in Cohort 3 as recovered. V lost 4 bases to trimming and J lost 6 bases; unmatched junction nucleotides: 11. There are 15 residues in the CDR3. Germline V gives CDR1 WSHSY, CDR2 SAAADI. The rearrangement uses TRBV10-2 and TRBJ2-7, with 8 bases lining up with TRBD2. Specimen: PBMCs or T cells enriched from blood (not recorded which). The receptor was derived from a man aged 25 to 40 who had recovered from COVID-19. CDR3 region: CASSGVGREDGEQYF. The CDR3 bases are TGCGCCAGCAGTGGGGTTGGGCGGGAGGATGGCGAGCAGTACTTC.